The subject of this entry is one TCR beta chain. As yet, its antigen is unknown. This may stem from a read error, because a much larger clone lies one nucleotide away. V was clipped by 2 bases and J by 0 bases, with 11 bases between them. Germline CDR1 MNHEY, CDR2 SMNVEV (reference sequence). The CDR3 covers 15 residues. The source of the sample is a study of blood T cells in healthy people across ages. Study-wide findings and caveats: Per million T cells, the diversity of TCR beta decreased roughly linearly as age advanced. It was not possible, with unsorted PBMCs, to conclusively compare naive and antigen-experienced cells.

At least 7 million PBMCs were isolated per sample. With a J-beta primer mix and a sample-barcoded 5' primer, a second PCR ran 7 to 11 cycles. TCRdb used MiXCR to reprocess the 5' RACE reads, holding one entry per CDR3 protein. The table records hundreds of thousands of distinct CDR3 sequences, roughly half of them present only once. Sequenced material: blood. The sequence was obtained from a woman aged 80 or over in good health. The gene calls are TRBV27 and TRBJ2-7; TRBD2 might be the D (6 bases). The CDR3 sequence is CASSLQGGDSYEQYF. The DNA for the CDR3 is TGTGCCAGCAGTTTACAGGGCGGGGACTCCTACGAGCAGTACTTC.